This T cell receptor (beta chain) was found in a study of blood T cell repertoires in COVID-19. Study details: COVID-19 samples from acute and convalescent phases originated in the United States, Italy and Spain. T cells, B-cell-depleted T cells, or PBMCs provided the cDNA or gDNA that served as material.

Per the authors' pipeline: Amplification of reference gene primers was used by the study to estimate nucleated cell counts. Clones were read by immunoSEQ multiplex PCR, and TCRdb kept only the in-frame ones, dropping some. The DNA gave D and trimming, while V, J and clone size come from that table. The table records 100,000 to 150,000 clones, around 82% of them present only once. Germline V gene sequence: CDR1 LGHDT, CDR2 YNNKEL (reference sequence). V lost 1 base and J lost 6; bases outside the gene matches: 14. The CDR3 runs 18 residues. The chain uses TRBV3-1 (or the pseudogene TRBV3-2) and TRBJ2-7, with 11 bases lining up with TRBD1. This TCR came from an elderly man with active or convalescent COVID-19. Sequences were obtained from peripheral blood. The CDR3 spells CASSQGRSVGQGVREQYF. The CDR3 coding sequence is TGTGCCAGCAGCCAAGGGCGTTCTGTGGGACAGGGGGTTCGCGAGCAGTACTTC.